These T cell receptor beta chains were read from a single sample in a study of blood T cell repertoires in COVID-19. TCRdb's table, derived via immunoSEQ multiplex PCR, lists solely in-frame clones and lacks some. The data show some 110,000 clones, with about four fifths seen just once and over 8.5% held by the top ten. The specimen sequenced was peripheral blood. The receptors originated from a woman in her 70s with acute or convalescent COVID-19. The CDR3 runs from the conserved cysteine through the conserved F or W. The order of the fields is CDR3 DNA, CDR3 protein, D gene, J gene, clone size, V gene, CDR3 length. D genes are given only for firm matches. Part of the rows lack a size; the others show once, few, many or a class for expanded clones.

CDR3 DNA: TGTGCCAGTAGTATCGCTCTAGCGGGCACAGATACGCAGTATTTT
CDR3 protein: CASSIALAGTDTQYF
D gene: TRBD2
J gene: TRBJ2-3
clone size: .
V gene: TRBV19
CDR3 length: 15

CDR3 DNA: TGTGCCACTCGCAGGGGCGTTAGCTCCTACAATGAGCAGTTCTTC
CDR3 protein: CATRRGVSSYNEQFF
D gene: .
J gene: TRBJ2-1
clone size: once
V gene: TRBV15
CDR3 length: 15

CDR3 DNA: TGTGCCAGCAGCCCAGTAAGCTCTGGAAACACCATATATTTT
CDR3 protein: CASSPVSSGNTIYF
D gene: .
J gene: TRBJ1-3
clone size: few
V gene: TRBV11-2
CDR3 length: 14

CDR3 DNA: TGTGCCAGCAGCCCAGCCGGGACTTTCCAAGAGACCCAGTACTTC
CDR3 protein: CASSPAGTFQETQYF
D gene: .
J gene: TRBJ2-5
clone size: .
V gene: TRBV3-1/TRBV3-2
CDR3 length: 15

CDR3 DNA: TGTGCCAGCAGTTACCCCCCACGCAGGGGCAATCAGCCCCAGCATTTT
CDR3 protein: CASSYPPRRGNQPQHF
D gene: .
J gene: TRBJ1-5
clone size: few
V gene: TRBV6-2/TRBV6-3
CDR3 length: 16

CDR3 DNA: TGTGCCAGCAGCCGGACTAGCGGGGGGTACGCGGATACGCAGTATTTT
CDR3 protein: CASSRTSGGYADTQYF
D gene: TRBD2
J gene: TRBJ2-3
clone size: .
V gene: TRBV6-6
CDR3 length: 16

CDR3 DNA: TGCGCCAGCAGCATCTACGGGGGGACCTACGAGCAGTACTTC
CDR3 protein: CASSIYGGTYEQYF
D gene: TRBD2
J gene: TRBJ2-7
clone size: .
V gene: TRBV5-1
CDR3 length: 14

CDR3 DNA: TGTGCCAGCAGTCGACTCCGTGAGCAGTTCTTC
CDR3 protein: CASSRLREQFF
D gene: .
J gene: TRBJ2-1
clone size: once
V gene: TRBV28
CDR3 length: 11

CDR3 DNA: TGTGCCAGCAGCCTCGGGACAAACTATGGCTACACCTTC
CDR3 protein: CASSLGTNYGYTF
D gene: .
J gene: TRBJ1-2
clone size: .
V gene: TRBV6-2/TRBV6-3
CDR3 length: 13

CDR3 DNA: TGCGCCAGCACCATAGGGACTGTAAAAGAGACCCAGTACTTC
CDR3 protein: CASTIGTVKETQYF
D gene: .
J gene: TRBJ2-5
clone size: .
V gene: TRBV5-1
CDR3 length: 14

CDR3 DNA: TGTGCCAGCATAGGGGGAAACAGGGGCGACAATGAGCAGTTCTTC
CDR3 protein: CASIGGNRGDNEQFF
D gene: TRBD1
J gene: TRBJ2-1
clone size: once
V gene: TRBV27
CDR3 length: 15

CDR3 DNA: TGTGCCAGTAGTTCCCCGGGACTAGCCATATACGAGCAGTACTTC
CDR3 protein: CASSSPGLAIYEQYF
D gene: TRBD2
J gene: TRBJ2-7
clone size: .
V gene: TRBV19
CDR3 length: 15

CDR3 DNA: TGTGCCAGCAGCTATGGCCGCTACAATGAGCAGTTCTTC
CDR3 protein: CASSYGRYNEQFF
D gene: .
J gene: TRBJ2-1
clone size: .
V gene: TRBV7-2
CDR3 length: 13

CDR3 DNA: TGCGCCAGCAAAAGACAGGAGAACACTGAAGCTTTCTTT
CDR3 protein: CASKRQENTEAFF
D gene: .
J gene: TRBJ1-1
clone size: .
V gene: TRBV5-1
CDR3 length: 13

CDR3 DNA: TGTGCCAGCAGGGACCGGGGGGGGAGGGCGGCAGATACGCAGTATTTT
CDR3 protein: CASRDRGGRAADTQYF
D gene: TRBD2
J gene: TRBJ2-3
clone size: .
V gene: TRBV28
CDR3 length: 16

CDR3 DNA: TGTGCCAGCAGTTACTCGTCGGGACAGTCAACTAATGAAAAACTGTTTTTT
CDR3 protein: CASSYSSGQSTNEKLFF
D gene: TRBD1
J gene: TRBJ1-4
clone size: .
V gene: TRBV6-2/TRBV6-3
CDR3 length: 17

CDR3 DNA: TGTGCCAGCAGCCCCCGACTAGATTTCTACAATGAGCAGTTCTTC
CDR3 protein: CASSPRLDFYNEQFF
D gene: .
J gene: TRBJ2-1
clone size: .
V gene: TRBV7-8
CDR3 length: 15

CDR3 DNA: TGTGCCTGGAGTGTAGGTAGCGGGAGGTACGAGCAGTACTTC
CDR3 protein: CAWSVGSGRYEQYF
D gene: TRBD2
J gene: TRBJ2-7
clone size: .
V gene: TRBV30
CDR3 length: 14

CDR3 DNA: TGTGCCAGCAGCCCCCGGACTAGCGGGAGCGCTAAGTTCTTC
CDR3 protein: CASSPRTSGSAKFF
D gene: TRBD2
J gene: TRBJ2-1
clone size: .
V gene: TRBV11-2
CDR3 length: 14

CDR3 DNA: TGTGCCAGCAGCTTAAGCGATGCGGGAGCGCCCTACGAGCAGTACTTC
CDR3 protein: CASSLSDAGAPYEQYF
D gene: TRBD2
J gene: TRBJ2-7
clone size: .
V gene: TRBV7-2
CDR3 length: 16

CDR3 DNA: TGTGCCAGCAGTTACTTCAGAAGCTCCTACAATGAGCAGTTCTTC
CDR3 protein: CASSYFRSSYNEQFF
D gene: .
J gene: TRBJ2-1
clone size: once
V gene: TRBV6-2/TRBV6-3
CDR3 length: 15

CDR3 DNA: TGTGCCTGGGGGCCGCGACAGGGAGTTGGAAACACCATATATTTT
CDR3 protein: CAWGPRQGVGNTIYF
D gene: TRBD1
J gene: TRBJ1-3
clone size: .
V gene: TRBV30
CDR3 length: 15

CDR3 DNA: TGTGCCAGCAGTTTTCCCGGGGGGGGCACTGAAGCTTTCTTT
CDR3 protein: CASSFPGGGTEAFF
D gene: .
J gene: TRBJ1-1
clone size: .
V gene: TRBV6-5
CDR3 length: 14

CDR3 DNA: TGTGCCAGTAGTATATTACCAGGGAAGGGCTACGAGCAGTACTTC
CDR3 protein: CASSILPGKGYEQYF
D gene: .
J gene: TRBJ2-7
clone size: .
V gene: TRBV19
CDR3 length: 15

CDR3 DNA: TGTGCCAGCAGCAAACAGGGAGATACTGAAGCTTTCTTT
CDR3 protein: CASSKQGDTEAFF
D gene: .
J gene: TRBJ1-1
clone size: .
V gene: TRBV7-9
CDR3 length: 13

CDR3 DNA: TGTGCCAGCAGCGAGAGCGGGAGGTACGACGAGCAGTACTTC
CDR3 protein: CASSESGRYDEQYF
D gene: TRBD2
J gene: TRBJ2-7
clone size: .
V gene: TRBV6-2/TRBV6-3
CDR3 length: 14

CDR3 DNA: TGTGCCAGCAGCTTTTGGGGCGGGGGGCAGAACAATGAGCAGTTCTTC
CDR3 protein: CASSFWGGGQNNEQFF
D gene: TRBD2
J gene: TRBJ2-1
clone size: .
V gene: TRBV5-4
CDR3 length: 16

CDR3 DNA: TGTGCCAGCACCCCGGGAGTCTATGGCTACACCTTC
CDR3 protein: CASTPGVYGYTF
D gene: .
J gene: TRBJ1-2
clone size: .
V gene: TRBV6-6
CDR3 length: 12

CDR3 DNA: TGTGCCAGCAGTGGACAGGGGTTCTACTATGGCTACACCTTC
CDR3 protein: CASSGQGFYYGYTF
D gene: TRBD1
J gene: TRBJ1-2
clone size: .
V gene: TRBV6-1
CDR3 length: 14

CDR3 DNA: TGTGCCAGCAGTCATTGGAGCCCGAACAGGGGTGACTTCTATGGCTACACCTTC
CDR3 protein: CASSHWSPNRGDFYGYTF
D gene: TRBD1
J gene: TRBJ1-2
clone size: .
V gene: TRBV6-6
CDR3 length: 18

CDR3 DNA: TGCGCCAGCAGCCAAGATCTACTAGCGGGAGTTGTGGAGCTGTTTTTT
CDR3 protein: CASSQDLLAGVVELFF
D gene: TRBD2
J gene: TRBJ2-2
clone size: once
V gene: TRBV4-3
CDR3 length: 16

CDR3 DNA: TGTGCCAGCAGTTACAGCGAAGGTCTCACTAATTCACCCCTCCACTTT
CDR3 protein: CASSYSEGLTNSPLHF
D gene: .
J gene: TRBJ1-6
clone size: .
V gene: TRBV6-5
CDR3 length: 16

CDR3 DNA: TGTGCCAGCAGTGGCCCACTTGCGGGAGACACTGAAGCTTTCTTT
CDR3 protein: CASSGPLAGDTEAFF
D gene: .
J gene: TRBJ1-1
clone size: .
V gene: TRBV2
CDR3 length: 15

CDR3 DNA: TGCGCCAGCAGCCAAGCCTGGACTAGCGGGAGGAATGAGCAGTTCTTC
CDR3 protein: CASSQAWTSGRNEQFF
D gene: TRBD2
J gene: TRBJ2-1
clone size: .
V gene: TRBV4-1
CDR3 length: 16

CDR3 DNA: TGCGCCAGCAGTGGCCTGACTAGCGGGGGGTCCTATGAGCAGTTCTTC
CDR3 protein: CASSGLTSGGSYEQFF
D gene: TRBD2
J gene: TRBJ2-1
clone size: .
V gene: TRBV10-2
CDR3 length: 16

CDR3 DNA: TGTGCCAGCAGTCTACAGCACTCTGGAAACACCATATATTTT
CDR3 protein: CASSLQHSGNTIYF
D gene: .
J gene: TRBJ1-3
clone size: .
V gene: TRBV2
CDR3 length: 14

CDR3 DNA: TGTGCCTGGGCCAGGGGGCGCAGTGAAAAACTGTTTTTT
CDR3 protein: CAWARGRSEKLFF
D gene: TRBD1
J gene: TRBJ1-4
clone size: .
V gene: TRBV30
CDR3 length: 13

CDR3 DNA: TGTGCCACCTCCGCGGGGGAAAGCACCGGGGAGCTGTTTTTT
CDR3 protein: CATSAGESTGELFF
D gene: TRBD2
J gene: TRBJ2-2
clone size: .
V gene: TRBV15
CDR3 length: 14

CDR3 DNA: TGTGCCAGCAGCCAGCTACGGGGTCCGAACACTGAAGCTTTCTTT
CDR3 protein: CASSQLRGPNTEAFF
D gene: .
J gene: TRBJ1-1
clone size: .
V gene: TRBV14
CDR3 length: 15

CDR3 DNA: TGCGCCAGCAGTCCTTCGGGGTACGAGCAGTACTTC
CDR3 protein: CASSPSGYEQYF
D gene: .
J gene: TRBJ2-7
clone size: few
V gene: TRBV23-1
CDR3 length: 12

CDR3 DNA: TGTGCCAGCAGCCACCGGGACAGGGGAGGTGAAAAACTGTTTTTT
CDR3 protein: CASSHRDRGGEKLFF
D gene: TRBD1
J gene: TRBJ1-4
clone size: .
V gene: TRBV7-9
CDR3 length: 15

CDR3 DNA: TGCGCCAGCAGCCAAGTGGAACAGGGGGCAGGAGGCTACACCTTC
CDR3 protein: CASSQVEQGAGGYTF
D gene: TRBD1
J gene: TRBJ1-2
clone size: .
V gene: TRBV4-1
CDR3 length: 15

CDR3 DNA: TGCAGCGTTCGTCAGGGTCGCAATCAGCCCCAGCATTTT
CDR3 protein: CSVRQGRNQPQHF
D gene: .
J gene: TRBJ1-5
clone size: .
V gene: TRBV29-1
CDR3 length: 13

CDR3 DNA: TGCGCCAGCAGCTTTACGGGACAGGCCGCCTTACGGTATGGCTACACCTTC
CDR3 protein: CASSFTGQAALRYGYTF
D gene: TRBD1
J gene: TRBJ1-2
clone size: few
V gene: TRBV5-1
CDR3 length: 17

CDR3 DNA: TGTGCCAGCAGCGTAGGGGCAGGAGGAAACTATGGCTACACCTTC
CDR3 protein: CASSVGAGGNYGYTF
D gene: .
J gene: TRBJ1-2
clone size: once
V gene: TRBV9
CDR3 length: 15

CDR3 DNA: TGTGCCAGCTCACCTGAAAGGGGTAACTATGGCTACACCTTC
CDR3 protein: CASSPERGNYGYTF
D gene: .
J gene: TRBJ1-2
clone size: once
V gene: TRBV18
CDR3 length: 14

CDR3 DNA: TGTGCCAGCAGTTCCTGGACTAGCGGGGAGCAGTACTTC
CDR3 protein: CASSSWTSGEQYF
D gene: TRBD2
J gene: TRBJ2-7
clone size: .
V gene: TRBV28
CDR3 length: 13

CDR3 DNA: TGTGCCAGTAGTAACACAGACCCACCTTACTACGAGCAGTACTTC
CDR3 protein: CASSNTDPPYYEQYF
D gene: .
J gene: TRBJ2-7
clone size: .
V gene: TRBV19
CDR3 length: 15

CDR3 DNA: TGTGCCAGCAGCCGTACTACGGACACTGAAGCTTTCTTT
CDR3 protein: CASSRTTDTEAFF
D gene: .
J gene: TRBJ1-1
clone size: .
V gene: TRBV7-9
CDR3 length: 13

CDR3 DNA: TGCAGCGTGACGGGGACTAGCGGTTTTCAAGAGACCCAGTACTTC
CDR3 protein: CSVTGTSGFQETQYF
D gene: TRBD2
J gene: TRBJ2-5
clone size: .
V gene: TRBV29-1
CDR3 length: 15

CDR3 DNA: TGTGCCAGCAGACCGTCTAGCGGGAGAAGCGAGCAGTACTTC
CDR3 protein: CASRPSSGRSEQYF
D gene: TRBD2
J gene: TRBJ2-7
clone size: .
V gene: TRBV7-9
CDR3 length: 14

CDR3 DNA: TGTGCCAGCAGCTTCGCCCTACTAGCGGGGGGGCACACAGATACGCAGTATTTT
CDR3 protein: CASSFALLAGGHTDTQYF
D gene: TRBD2
J gene: TRBJ2-3
clone size: .
V gene: TRBV7-2
CDR3 length: 18

CDR3 DNA: TGTGCCAGCAGGCAGGACAGGGGGCGCGGGCCCCTCCACTTT
CDR3 protein: CASRQDRGRGPLHF
D gene: TRBD1
J gene: TRBJ1-6
clone size: .
V gene: TRBV7-2
CDR3 length: 14

CDR3 DNA: TGCGCCAGCAGCTTTACCGGGACTAGCGGAGGGGAGACCCAGTACTTC
CDR3 protein: CASSFTGTSGGETQYF
D gene: TRBD2
J gene: TRBJ2-5
clone size: few
V gene: TRBV5-1
CDR3 length: 16

CDR3 DNA: TGCGCCACCTCTTACAGTGCAACTAATGAAAAACTGTTTTTT
CDR3 protein: CATSYSATNEKLFF
D gene: .
J gene: TRBJ1-4
clone size: .
V gene: TRBV4-3
CDR3 length: 14

CDR3 DNA: TGTGCCAGCCAGCTGGCAGGGGTAGATGGCTACACCTTC
CDR3 protein: CASQLAGVDGYTF
D gene: .
J gene: TRBJ1-2
clone size: .
V gene: TRBV5-5
CDR3 length: 13

CDR3 DNA: TGTGCCAGCTCACCACCTGCAGGGCCGGGCACCGGGGAGCTGTTTTTT
CDR3 protein: CASSPPAGPGTGELFF
D gene: .
J gene: TRBJ2-2
clone size: .
V gene: TRBV18
CDR3 length: 16

CDR3 DNA: TGTGCTAGTGGTTCCGGAGTCGGAGGAAATGGCTACACCTTC
CDR3 protein: CASGSGVGGNGYTF
D gene: .
J gene: TRBJ1-2
clone size: .
V gene: TRBV12-5
CDR3 length: 14

CDR3 DNA: TGCGCCAGCAGCCCTGGGACTTCCAATCAGCCCCAGCATTTT
CDR3 protein: CASSPGTSNQPQHF
D gene: .
J gene: TRBJ1-5
clone size: .
V gene: TRBV4-3
CDR3 length: 14